This is a list of T cell receptor beta chains from one sample in a study of cytomegalovirus exposure and HLA in healthy donors. The table came from immunoSEQ multiplex PCR; TCRdb's copy has only in-frame clones and leaves some out. The sample holds 200,000 to 250,000 clones, around 64% seen once. Sequenced: PBMCs. These receptors were obtained from a man aged 35-49 years in good health and CMV-seropositive. CDR3s include the opening cysteine and the closing phenylalanine or tryptophan. A D gene is named only where the DNA matches it firmly. A row's size may be missing; if present it is once, few, many or a size class.

size | J | V | D | DNA | CDR3
- | TRBJ1-1 | TRBV11-3 | TRBD1 | TGTGCCAGCAGCTTCTCGGACAGGCGAGGCACTGAAGCTTTCTTT | CASSFSDRRGTEAFF
- | TRBJ2-3 | TRBV10-2 | - | TGCGCCAGCAGTGAGTATCCTCCAGATACGCAGTATTTT | CASSEYPPDTQYF
- | TRBJ2-3 | TRBV5-6 | TRBD1 | TGTGCCAGCTCGGACAGGCATCGAGATACGCAGTATTTT | CASSDRHRDTQYF
- | TRBJ2-7 | TRBV7-8 | - | TGTGCCAGCGGTCTCGGGGTCTCCTACGAGCAGTACTTC | CASGLGVSYEQYF
- | TRBJ2-7 | TRBV5-5 | - | TGTGCCAGCAGCTTAGGTTCGGGACATGGATACGAGCAGTACTTC | CASSLGSGHGYEQYF
- | TRBJ2-5 | TRBV5-4 | - | TGTGCCAGCAGCCCTTCTCAAGAGACCCAGTACTTC | CASSPSQETQYF
- | TRBJ2-7 | TRBV7-9 | TRBD2 | TGTGCCAGCAGCTTAGGGACTCGCGGGGGAGGGGACGAGCAGTACTTC | CASSLGTRGGGDEQYF
- | TRBJ1-4 | TRBV2 | TRBD1 | TGTGCCAGCAGGCTCGGGACAGATTATGAAAAACTGTTTTTT | CASRLGTDYEKLFF
- | TRBJ2-1 | TRBV10-1 | - | TGCGCCAGCAGTGAGGGGGCTGAGCAGTTCTTC | CASSEGAEQFF
- | TRBJ2-7 | TRBV28 | TRBD2 | TGTGCCAGCAGTCCCTATAGCGGGGGACCCTACGAGCAGTACTTC | CASSPYSGGPYEQYF
few | TRBJ2-7 | TRBV6-5 | TRBD1 | TGTGCCAGCAGATACAGGGGCCGCACCTACGAGCAGTACTTC | CASRYRGRTYEQYF
- | TRBJ1-5 | TRBV25-1 | TRBD1 | TGTGCCAGCCGAAGGGACAGCGCGGGGCCCCAGCATTTT | CASRRDSAGPQHF
once | TRBJ2-3 | TRBV27 | - | TGTGCCAGCAGTTGGCCGGGACAAGACACAGATACGCAGTATTTT | CASSWPGQDTDTQYF
- | TRBJ1-3 | TRBV4-2 | - | TGTGCCAGCAGCCAAACCGGGACAGGAAACACCATATATTTT | CASSQTGTGNTIYF
- | TRBJ2-3 | TRBV7-9 | TRBD2 | TGTGCCAGCAGCTTCGGGGGGACGACAGATACGCAGTATTTT | CASSFGGTTDTQYF
- | TRBJ1-3 | TRBV19 | - | TGTGCCAGTAGTATGGGCGAAGGAAACACCATATATTTT | CASSMGEGNTIYF
- | TRBJ2-3 | TRBV5-1 | TRBD2 | TGCGCCAGCAGCTTGGTGCCCCAACTAGCGGGGGGGGATACGCAGTATTTT | CASSLVPQLAGGDTQYF
- | TRBJ2-1 | TRBV5-1 | TRBD2 | TGCGCCAGCAGCTTGATGGGACTATTCTACAATGAGCAGTTCTTC | CASSLMGLFYNEQFF
- | TRBJ2-3 | TRBV7-2 | - | TGTGCCAGCAGCTTGGGACTTGACACAGATACGCAGTATTTT | CASSLGLDTDTQYF
few | TRBJ2-7 | TRBV19 | TRBD1 | TGTGCCAGTAGACCCGGGACAGGGCTCCACGAGCAGTACTTC | CASRPGTGLHEQYF
once | TRBJ1-2 | TRBV4-1 | - | TGCGCCAGCAGCCATTCGACAGGAGGCTACACCTTC | CASSHSTGGYTF
- | TRBJ1-5 | TRBV7-9 | TRBD1 | TGTGCCAGCAGCTTCGTGGGACAGGGGTTCCATCAGCCCCAGCATTTT | CASSFVGQGFHQPQHF
- | TRBJ2-3 | TRBV7-6 | TRBD1 | TGTGCCAGCAGCTGGGGACAGGGGACAGATACGCAGTATTTT | CASSWGQGTDTQYF
- | TRBJ2-5 | TRBV4-2 | TRBD2 | TGTGCCAGCAGCCAAGATATAGCGGGGGCCCAAGAGACCCAGTACTTC | CASSQDIAGAQETQYF
- | TRBJ1-2 | TRBV2 | TRBD1 | TGTGCCAGCAGTCCCCGGACAGGGATCTCCAATGGCTACACCTTC | CASSPRTGISNGYTF
- | TRBJ1-2 | TRBV5-1 | TRBD1 | TGCGCCAGCAGCCAATGGGGGACAGGGCGGTTTATCTATGGCTACACCTTC | CASSQWGTGRFIYGYTF
few | TRBJ2-1 | TRBV19 | - | TGTGCCAGTAGTGGCGGACTGAACAATGAGCAGTTCTTC | CASSGGLNNEQFF
once | TRBJ1-1 | TRBV11-2 | - | TGTGCCAGCAGCTTTGGGTGGGACGGGGGAACTGAAGCTTTCTTT | CASSFGWDGGTEAFF
- | TRBJ1-3 | TRBV28 | TRBD1 | TGTGCCAGCAGTTCCCCCGGAAAGGGGGCAAGCGGAAACACCATATATTTT | CASSSPGKGASGNTIYF
- | TRBJ1-1 | TRBV5-1 | - | TGCGCCAGCAGCTCGGAAGGGGCTGGGGGCTACACTGAAGCTTTCTTT | CASSSEGAGGYTEAFF
- | TRBJ2-5 | TRBV20-1 | - | TGCAGTGCTAGTCAAGAGGAGACCCAGTACTTC | CSASQEETQYF
- | TRBJ2-1 | TRBV7-2 | - | TGTGCCAGCAGCTTAGGGCAAAACAATGAGCAGTTCTTC | CASSLGQNNEQFF
- | TRBJ2-7 | TRBV6-5 | - | TGTGCCAGCAGTTACTCGGACAGTGCCTCCTACGAGCAGTACTTC | CASSYSDSASYEQYF
- | TRBJ1-1 | TRBV18 | - | TGTGCCAGCTCACCAGCAGGCAGAGAGGGTGAAGCTTTCTTT | CASSPAGREGEAFF
few | TRBJ2-3 | TRBV7-2 | TRBD2 | TGTGCCAGCACTACCGGACTAGCGGTAGATACGCAGTATTTT | CASTTGLAVDTQYF
- | TRBJ1-5 | TRBV19 | TRBD1 | TGTGCCAGTACTCGACAGGGGGCGGGTAGCAATCAGCCCCAGCATTTT | CASTRQGAGSNQPQHF
once | TRBJ2-7 | TRBV4-1 | TRBD2 | TGCGCCAGCAGCCCTTCTAGCGGGGGGATGTCCTACGAGCAGTACTTC | CASSPSSGGMSYEQYF
- | TRBJ2-3 | TRBV4-3 | TRBD2 | TGCGCCAGCAGCCAAGAACAGCGGGGGGGCCTGGATACGCAGTATTTT | CASSQEQRGGLDTQYF
- | TRBJ2-3 | TRBV6-1 | - | TGTGCCTGCCAGGGGAGGGACACTAGCACAGATACGCAGTATTTT | CACQGRDTSTDTQYF
- | TRBJ1-1 | TRBV11-3 | - | TGTGCCAGCAGCCAAGGGGACACTGAAGCTTTCTTT | CASSQGDTEAFF
- | TRBJ2-1 | TRBV9 | - | TGTGCCAGCAGCGGCCAGGGAAATTCCTACAATGAGCAGTTCTTC | CASSGQGNSYNEQFF
- | TRBJ1-4 | TRBV2 | - | TGTGCCAGCAGTGCACAGGACAGAGGGGAAAAACTGTTTTTT | CASSAQDRGEKLFF
- | TRBJ1-1 | TRBV6-5 | TRBD1 | TGTGCCAGCAGTCTTACAGGGGGCGGGTATGGTTTCTTT | CASSLTGGGYGFF
- | TRBJ2-1 | TRBV4-1 | TRBD2 | TGCGCCAGCAGCCCGGCTCCGGGACTAGCGGGGGTGGAGCAGTTCTTC | CASSPAPGLAGVEQFF
few | TRBJ1-2 | TRBV28 | - | TGTGCCAGCAGATCTAGCGGGGGGGGCGTCCGGGATGGCTACACCTTC | CASRSSGGGVRDGYTF
- | TRBJ2-6 | TRBV4-2 | - | TGTGCCAGCAGCCATGCTGGCGGGGCTGTTGGGGCCAACGTCCTGACTTTC | CASSHAGGAVGANVLTF
- | TRBJ2-3 | TRBV7-9 | - | TGTGCCAGCAGCCCTCCCACAGGGACCCCAGATACGCAGTATTTT | CASSPPTGTPDTQYF
- | TRBJ2-3 | TRBV2 | TRBD1 | TGTGCCAGCAGCCGCGGACAGGTAGTCACAGATACGCAGTATTTT | CASSRGQVVTDTQYF
few | TRBJ1-4 | TRBV7-8 | TRBD1 | TGTGCCAGCAGCTCACAGGGGGCTGTGGGTGAAAAACTGTTTTTT | CASSSQGAVGEKLFF
- | TRBJ2-1 | TRBV10-3 | TRBD2 | TGTGCCACTCGAATGAGCGGGGGGGAGCAGTTCTTC | CATRMSGGEQFF
- | TRBJ1-2 | TRBV7-2 | - | TGTGCCAGCAGCTTAAGAGGGGGTAACTATGGCTACACCTTC | CASSLRGGNYGYTF
- | TRBJ2-7 | TRBV10-3 | - | TGTGCCATCAGTGAGTCCCCCCCTAATGCGGGTGCCGACTACGAGCAGTACTTC | CAISESPPNAGADYEQYF
few | TRBJ1-2 | TRBV4-1 | TRBD1 | TGCGCCAGCAGCCTCCCCATCGGCGAGGGGGCAGGTGGAGGCTACACCTTC | CASSLPIGEGAGGGYTF
- | TRBJ1-1 | TRBV7-9 | - | TGTGCCAGCAGGCCCGGGGACACTGAAGCTTTCTTT | CASRPGDTEAFF
- | TRBJ1-4 | TRBV25-1 | TRBD1 | TGTGCCAGCAGTGAGACAGGGGGGTTGGAAAAACTGTTTTTT | CASSETGGLEKLFF
- | TRBJ2-3 | TRBV7-2 | TRBD1 | TGTGCCAGCAGCCCTCATCGAGACAGGGGCACAGATACGCAGTATTTT | CASSPHRDRGTDTQYF
- | TRBJ1-1 | TRBV18 | - | TGTGCCAGCTCAACCTCAGTGAACACTGAAGCTTTCTTT | CASSTSVNTEAFF
- | TRBJ1-2 | TRBV27 | TRBD1 | TGTGCCAGCAGTCCAGGACAGGGCGGCTATGGCTACACCTTC | CASSPGQGGYGYTF